This T cell receptor (beta chain) was sequenced in a study of graft-versus-host responses after intestinal transplantation. Study-level background: Grafts that recipients had were multivisceral, liver-intestinal, or isolated intestinal transplants.

The data were produced by immunoSEQ multiplex PCR, yet TCRdb's version contains in-frame clones alone and is incomplete. The sample holds roughly 50,000 clones, roughly nine tenths seen once. Study-wide results and limits: Declining HvG levels early post-transplant were linked to peak circulating GvH clone levels. Within allografts, high graft-versus-host to host-versus-graft clonal ratios were seen among patients with graft-donor T cell macrochimerism.

Only one count was recorded for this clone. Its antigen remains unknown. There are 14 residues in the CDR3. V gave up 3 bases and J gave up 6 bases, with 12 bases separating them. The V gene's germline CDR1 is KGHSY and CDR2 FQNENV. The sample in question was PBMCs, obtained roughly 660 days after intestinal transplant. The sequence was collected from a human patient who received an intestinal transplant, so some T cells may come from the graft donor. This chain uses TRBV16 with TRBJ2-4, with unresolved D. CDR3 in amino acids: CASSHPMTPNIQYF. For the CDR3, the DNA is TGTGCCAGCAGCCACCCGATGACCCCAAACATTCAGTACTTC. The variable domain in full, completed from reference TRBV16 and TRBJ2-4, reads GEEVAQTPKHLVRGEGQKAKLYCAPIKGHSYVFWYQQVLKNEFKFLISFQNENVFDETGMPKERFSAKCLPNSPCSLEIQATKLEDSAVYFCASSHPMTPNIQYFGAGTRLSVL.